This entry features one TCR beta chain sequence. No antigen is known for it. The CDR3 consists of 15 residues. In germline, CDR1 is MNHGY, CDR2 SVAAGI. J lost 5 bases, V lost 2 bases, and 6 bases had no gene match. The data were obtained in a study of regulatory T cells in long-lasting Graves disease. As for time point: newly diagnosed GD, antithyroid drugs for less than 3 months. PBMC-derived RNA was used for the TCR library. In building TCR beta libraries, iRepertoire HTBI primers were used together with Arm-PCR of CDR3 regions. MiXCR was run by TCRdb on the multiplex PCR reads, yielding one entry per CDR3 protein. The sample has some 560,000 distinct CDR3 sequences, about 16% seen once; the top ten hold more than 20%. Study-level results: The work looked only at peripheral blood and did not look at thyroid tissue.

This sample also belongs to another study, concerning T cells in Graves' hyperthyroidism and ophthalmopathy.

This TCR was sampled from a woman aged 40-65 years with Graves disease. Sequencing used peripheral blood mononuclear cells (PBMCs), obtained at new diagnosis, from a patient treated with antithyroid drugs. The rearrangement links TRBV6-9 to TRBJ2-1; 7 bases agree with TRBD1. CDR3 protein: CASSYPDRVHNEQFF. The CDR3 nucleotides read TGTGCCAGCAGTTATCCTGACAGGGTTCACAATGAGCAGTTCTTC.